This TCR beta chain was captured in a study of blood T cell repertoires in COVID-19. Study at large: Samples came from the United States, Italy and Spain, spanning acute and convalescent COVID-19. The analysed material was cDNA or gDNA that came from T cells, B-cell-depleted T cells, or PBMCs.

Per germline, CDR1 SGHVS and CDR2 FNYEAQ. This CDR3 comprises 20 residues. V shed 5 bases and J 0 bases; nucleotides not matched to a gene: 12. Using immunoSEQ multiplex PCR, the repertoire was profiled, and TCRdb retains in-frame clones only, with some absent. The sample includes fewer than 80,000 clones, 80% to 95% of them seen just once. Sequences were obtained from peripheral blood. The chain is built from TRBV7-6 and TRBJ2-2, with TRBD2 matching 13 bases. This clonotype originated in a human donor in a cohort sampled during active COVID-19. CDR3 residues: CASSPFGGLAGAANTGELFF. The CDR3 bases are TGTGCCAGCAGCCCATTCGGCGGACTAGCGGGGGCCGCGAACACCGGGGAGCTGTTTTTT.